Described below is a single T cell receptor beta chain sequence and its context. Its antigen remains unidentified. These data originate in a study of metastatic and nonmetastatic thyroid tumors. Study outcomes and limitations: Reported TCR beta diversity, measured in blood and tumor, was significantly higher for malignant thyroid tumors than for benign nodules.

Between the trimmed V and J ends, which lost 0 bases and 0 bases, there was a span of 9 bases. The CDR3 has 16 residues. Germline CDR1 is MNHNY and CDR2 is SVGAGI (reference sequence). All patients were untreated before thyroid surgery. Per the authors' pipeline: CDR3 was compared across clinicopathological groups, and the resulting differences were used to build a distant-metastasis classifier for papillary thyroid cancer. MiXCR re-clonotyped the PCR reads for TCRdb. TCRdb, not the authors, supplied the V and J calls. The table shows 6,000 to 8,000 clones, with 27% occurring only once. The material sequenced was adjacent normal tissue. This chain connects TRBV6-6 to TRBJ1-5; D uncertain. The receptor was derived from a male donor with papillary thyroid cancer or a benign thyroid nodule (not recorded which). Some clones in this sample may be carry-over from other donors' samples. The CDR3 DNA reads TGTGCCAGCAGTTACTCGGCAGGAGCTAGCAATCAGCCCCAGCATTTT. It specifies CASSYSAGASNQPQHF.